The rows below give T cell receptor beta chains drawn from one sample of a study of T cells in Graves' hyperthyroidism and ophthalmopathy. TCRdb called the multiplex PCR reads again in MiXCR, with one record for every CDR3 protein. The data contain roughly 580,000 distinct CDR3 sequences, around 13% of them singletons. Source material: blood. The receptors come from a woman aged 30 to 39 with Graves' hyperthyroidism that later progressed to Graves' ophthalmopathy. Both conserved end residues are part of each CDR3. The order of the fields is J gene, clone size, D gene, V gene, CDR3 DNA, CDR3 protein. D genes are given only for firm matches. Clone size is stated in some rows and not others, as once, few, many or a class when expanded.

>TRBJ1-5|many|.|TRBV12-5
TGTGCTAGTGGTTTGGCCCCCAAGGACAGCTCTGCTTCTAGCAATCAGCCCCAGCATTTT
CASGLAPKDSSASSNQPQHF
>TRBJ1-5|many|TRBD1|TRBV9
TGTGCCAGCAGCGAGGACAGGAGCAATCAGCCCCAGCATTTT
CASSEDRSNQPQHF
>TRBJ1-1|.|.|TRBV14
TGTGCCAGCAGCCAAGGCGGGAGGCTGAACACTGAAGCTTTCTTT
CASSQGGRLNTEAFF
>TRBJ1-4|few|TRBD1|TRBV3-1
TGTGCCAGCAGCCCACAGGGGGCGGGGTGGCGTGAAAAACTGTTTTTT
CASSPQGAGWREKLFF
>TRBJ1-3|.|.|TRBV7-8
TGTGCCAGCAGCAACTCGCCAGGAGACTCTGGAAACACCATATATTTT
CASSNSPGDSGNTIYF
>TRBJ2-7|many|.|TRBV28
TGTGCCAGCACCAACCCGTCTGGCAGGGGCTACGAGCAGTACTTC
CASTNPSGRGYEQYF
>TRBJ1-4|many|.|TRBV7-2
TGTGCCAGCAGCTATACCCTGGTCGAGAAACTGTTTTTT
CASSYTLVEKLFF
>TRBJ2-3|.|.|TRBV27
TGTGCCAGCAGCCCCCCACTTTCCGTTCTAGTCACAGATACGCAGTATTTT
CASSPPLSVLVTDTQYF
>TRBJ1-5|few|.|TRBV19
TGTGCCAGCGGGCCCATCTTCGAGCCCCAGCATTTT
CASGPIFEPQHF
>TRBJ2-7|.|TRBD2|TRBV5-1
TGCGCCAGCAGCTTGGCGCTGAGCGGGAGTGGATCCTACGAGCAGTACTTC
CASSLALSGSGSYEQYF
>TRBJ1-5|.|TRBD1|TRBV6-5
TGTGCCAGCAGTTCCGGACAGGCGGGGTGGCAGCCCCAGCATTTT
CASSSGQAGWQPQHF
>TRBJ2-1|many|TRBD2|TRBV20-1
TGCAGTGCCCGCTCGCCGACTAGCTCAAATGAGCAGTTCTTC
CSARSPTSSNEQFF
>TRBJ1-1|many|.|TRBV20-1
TGCAGTGCTAGAGATTCGGGGGGCGGTGAAGCTTTCTTT
CSARDSGGGEAFF
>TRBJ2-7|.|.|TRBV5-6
TGTGCCAGCAGCTTGGATGGCTTCATCTACGAGCAGTACTTC
CASSLDGFIYEQYF
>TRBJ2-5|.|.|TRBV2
TGTGCCAGCAGTGAAGCCCCACGGAGGGAGACCCGGTACTTC
CASSEAPRRETRYF
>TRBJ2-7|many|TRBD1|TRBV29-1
TGCAGCGTAGAAGGACAGGGATCGGCCTACGAGCAGTACTTC
CSVEGQGSAYEQYF
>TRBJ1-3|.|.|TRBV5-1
TGCGCCAGCAGCAGACAGACCGCCCAGGAAAACACCATATATTTT
CASSRQTAQENTIYF
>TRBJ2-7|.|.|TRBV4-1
TGCGCCAGCAGCCGCTTGACAGGGACTCCCTCCTACGAGCAGTACTTC
CASSRLTGTPSYEQYF
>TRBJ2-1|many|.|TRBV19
TGTGCCAGTACCATTGACTCAGGGAGCTCCTACAATGAGCAGTTCTTC
CASTIDSGSSYNEQFF
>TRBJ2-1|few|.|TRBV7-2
TGTGCCAGCAGCTTAAGGATTACCGATGAGCAGTTCTTC
CASSLRITDEQFF
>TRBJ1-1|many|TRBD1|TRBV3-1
TGTGCCAGCAGCCAACAGGGGGTTAACACTGAAGCTTTCTTT
CASSQQGVNTEAFF
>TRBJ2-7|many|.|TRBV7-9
TGTGCCAGCAGCTCCGACTGGACAGCCTACGAGCAGTACTTC
CASSSDWTAYEQYF
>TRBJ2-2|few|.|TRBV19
TGTGCCAGTAGTACCCCCGCCGGACTATACACCGGGGAGCTGTTTTTT
CASSTPAGLYTGELFF
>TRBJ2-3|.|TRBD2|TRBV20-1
TGCAGTGCGTCGACACTAGCGGGATTCACAGATACGCAGTATTTT
CSASTLAGFTDTQYF
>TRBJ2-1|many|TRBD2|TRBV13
TGTGCCAGCAGTGTGGGGGGGAATGAGCAGTTCTTC
CASSVGGNEQFF
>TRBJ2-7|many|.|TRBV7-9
TGTGCCAGCAGCTTAACCCTAGACGACGAGCAGTACTTC
CASSLTLDDEQYF
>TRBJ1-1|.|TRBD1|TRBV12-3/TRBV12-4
TGTGCCAGCAGGACCGGGACAGCGATGAACACTGAAGCTTTCTTT
CASRTGTAMNTEAFF
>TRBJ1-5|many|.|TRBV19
TGTGCCAGTAGTTCCCACCTCGGACAGACTAGCAATCAGCCCCAGCATTTT
CASSSHLGQTSNQPQHF
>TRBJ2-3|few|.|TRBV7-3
TGTGCCAGCAGCCCCGGTTCAAGTGGGGCAGATACGCAGTATTTT
CASSPGSSGADTQYF
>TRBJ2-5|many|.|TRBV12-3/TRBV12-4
TGTGCCAGCACCACCTCCCCGGAGACCCAGTACTTC
CASTTSPETQYF
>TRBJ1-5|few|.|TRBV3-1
TGTGCCAGCAGCCAAGAGATTGTCAATCAGCCCCAGCATTTT
CASSQEIVNQPQHF
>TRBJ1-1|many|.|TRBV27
TGTGCCAGCAGCCGAGGAGTCAGGGAAAACACTGAAGCTTTCTTT
CASSRGVRENTEAFF